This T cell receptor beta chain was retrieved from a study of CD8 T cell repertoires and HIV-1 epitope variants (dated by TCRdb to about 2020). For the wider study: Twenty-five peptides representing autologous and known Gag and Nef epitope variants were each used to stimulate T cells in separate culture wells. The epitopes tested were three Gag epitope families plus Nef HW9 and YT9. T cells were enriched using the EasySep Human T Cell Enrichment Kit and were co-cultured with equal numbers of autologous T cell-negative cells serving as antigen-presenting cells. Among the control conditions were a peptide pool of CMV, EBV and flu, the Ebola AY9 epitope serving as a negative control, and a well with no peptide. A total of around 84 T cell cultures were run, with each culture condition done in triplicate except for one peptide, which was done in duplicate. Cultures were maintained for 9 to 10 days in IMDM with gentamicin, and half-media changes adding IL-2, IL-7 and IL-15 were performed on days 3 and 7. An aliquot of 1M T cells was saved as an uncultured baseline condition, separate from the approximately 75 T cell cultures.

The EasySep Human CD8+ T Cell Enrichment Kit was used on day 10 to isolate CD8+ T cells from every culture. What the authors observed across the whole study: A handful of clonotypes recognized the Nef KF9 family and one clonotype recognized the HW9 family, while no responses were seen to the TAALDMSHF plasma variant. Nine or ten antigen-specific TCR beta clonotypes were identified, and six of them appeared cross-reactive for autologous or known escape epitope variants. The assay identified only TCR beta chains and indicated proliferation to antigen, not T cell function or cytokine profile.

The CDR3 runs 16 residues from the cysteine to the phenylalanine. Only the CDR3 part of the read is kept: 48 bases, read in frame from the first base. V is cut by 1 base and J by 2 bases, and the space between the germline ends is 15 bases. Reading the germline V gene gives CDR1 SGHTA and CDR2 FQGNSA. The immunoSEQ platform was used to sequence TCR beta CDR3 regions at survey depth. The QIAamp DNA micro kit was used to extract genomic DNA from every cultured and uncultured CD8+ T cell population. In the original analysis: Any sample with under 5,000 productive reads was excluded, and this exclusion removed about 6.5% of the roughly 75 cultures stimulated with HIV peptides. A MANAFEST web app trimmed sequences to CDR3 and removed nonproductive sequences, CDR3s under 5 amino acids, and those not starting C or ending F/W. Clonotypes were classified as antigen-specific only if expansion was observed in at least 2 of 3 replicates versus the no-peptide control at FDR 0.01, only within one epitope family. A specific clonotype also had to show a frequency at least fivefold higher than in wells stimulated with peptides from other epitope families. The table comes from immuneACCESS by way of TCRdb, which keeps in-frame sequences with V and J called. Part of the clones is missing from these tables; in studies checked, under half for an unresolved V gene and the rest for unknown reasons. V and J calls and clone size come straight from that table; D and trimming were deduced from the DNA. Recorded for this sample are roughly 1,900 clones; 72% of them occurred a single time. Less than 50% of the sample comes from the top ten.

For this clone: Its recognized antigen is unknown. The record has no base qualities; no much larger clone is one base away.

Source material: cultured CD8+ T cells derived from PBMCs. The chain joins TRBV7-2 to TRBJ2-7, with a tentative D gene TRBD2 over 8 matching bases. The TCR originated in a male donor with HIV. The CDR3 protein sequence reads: CASSLEAGDRTYEQYF. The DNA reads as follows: TGTGCCAGCAGCTTAGAAGCGGGGGACAGAACCTACGAGCAGTACTTC.